The clone carrying this TCR beta chain was seen at least ten times. It was with unique molecular identifiers that the TCRbeta library was prepared. MiXCR was run by TCRdb on the PCR reads, yielding one entry per CDR3 protein. The table shows about 240,000 distinct CDR3 sequences, with approximately 12% occurring only once. The sample belongs to a study of T-cell reconstitution after alpha-beta-depleted transplantation in children. The CDR3 is 16 amino acids. The V end lost 3 bases, the J end lost 4 bases, and 19 bases lay between the germline ends. Germline CDR1 SGDLS, CDR2 YYNGEE. The TCR originated in a human donor who donated a stem cell graft to a child with acute lymphoblastic leukemia. Source: PBMCs from the stem cell graft donor, taken from the stem cell graft. This chain links TRBV9 with TRBJ1-2, with D unclear. CDR3 sequence (DNA): TGTGCCAGCAGCGACCGCGGGGAGGGAAGAAGCTATGGCTACACCTTC. This codes for CASSDRGEGRSYGYTF.